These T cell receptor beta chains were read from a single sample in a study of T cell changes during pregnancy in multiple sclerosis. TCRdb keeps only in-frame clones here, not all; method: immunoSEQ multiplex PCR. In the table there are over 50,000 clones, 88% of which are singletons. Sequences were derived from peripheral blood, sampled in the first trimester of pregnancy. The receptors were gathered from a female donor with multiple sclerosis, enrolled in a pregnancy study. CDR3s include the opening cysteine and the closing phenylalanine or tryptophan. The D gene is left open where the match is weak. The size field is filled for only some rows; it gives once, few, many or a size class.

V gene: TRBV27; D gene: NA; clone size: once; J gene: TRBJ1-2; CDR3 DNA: TGTGCCAGCCATGGGGGGGGCCCAACTAACTATGGCTACACCTTC; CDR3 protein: CASHGGGPTNYGYTF
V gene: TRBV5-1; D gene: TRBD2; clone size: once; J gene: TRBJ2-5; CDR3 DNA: TGCGCCAGCAGCGGGGGAGGGTACCAAGAGACCCAGTACTTC; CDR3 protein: CASSGGGYQETQYF
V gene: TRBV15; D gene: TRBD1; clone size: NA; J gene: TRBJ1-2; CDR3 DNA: TGTGCCACCAGCAGAGTGGACAGGGGGCTTGTTGGCTACACCTTC; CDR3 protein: CATSRVDRGLVGYTF
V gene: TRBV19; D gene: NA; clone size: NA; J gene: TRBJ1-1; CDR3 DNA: TGTGCCACTAGTCGGAACACTGAAGCTTTCTTT; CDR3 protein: CATSRNTEAFF
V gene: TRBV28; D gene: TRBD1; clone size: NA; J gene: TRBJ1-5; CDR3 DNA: TGTGCCAGCAGTTTGAGACAGGGAGGTACGACCCAGCATTTT; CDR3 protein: CASSLRQGGTTQHF
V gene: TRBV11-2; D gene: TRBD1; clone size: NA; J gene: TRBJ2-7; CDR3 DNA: TGTGCCAGCAGCTTCCTATCGTGGGACAGGCCCTACGAGCAGTACTTC; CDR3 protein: CASSFLSWDRPYEQYF
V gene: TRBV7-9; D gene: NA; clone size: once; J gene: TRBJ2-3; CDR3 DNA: TGTGCCAGCAGTCCTGGACTGGGAGATACGCAGTATTTT; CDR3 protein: CASSPGLGDTQYF
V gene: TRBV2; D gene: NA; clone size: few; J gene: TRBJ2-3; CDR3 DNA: TGTGCCAGCAGTGATGGGGGCGGGTCCACAGATACGCAGTATTTT; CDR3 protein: CASSDGGGSTDTQYF
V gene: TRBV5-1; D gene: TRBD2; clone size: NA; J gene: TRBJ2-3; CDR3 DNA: TGCGCCAGCAGCCCTTATACTAGCGGGAGCACAGATACGCAGTATTTT; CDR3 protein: CASSPYTSGSTDTQYF
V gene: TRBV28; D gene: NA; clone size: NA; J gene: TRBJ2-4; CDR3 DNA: TGTGCCAGCAGTTTATTGCAGGATATAGCCAAAAACATTCAGTACTTC; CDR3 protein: CASSLLQDIAKNIQYF
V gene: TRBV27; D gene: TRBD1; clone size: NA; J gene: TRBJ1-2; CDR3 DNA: TGTGCCAGCAGTAGCCAGGGACAGCCGACATATGGCTACACCTTC; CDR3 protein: CASSSQGQPTYGYTF
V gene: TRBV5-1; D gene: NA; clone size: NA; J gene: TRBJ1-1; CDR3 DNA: TGCGCCAGCAGCTTGGGGGCCTCACACCTAAACACTGAAGCTTTCTTT; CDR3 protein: CASSLGASHLNTEAFF
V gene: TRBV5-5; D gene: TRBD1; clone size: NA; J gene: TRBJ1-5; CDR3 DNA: TGTGCCAGCAGCTGGGACAGGGGAGGCAGCAATCAGCCCCAGCATTTT; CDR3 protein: CASSWDRGGSNQPQHF
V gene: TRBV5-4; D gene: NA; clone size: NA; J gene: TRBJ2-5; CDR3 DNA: TGTGCCAGCAGCAAAGGACAGAACCAAGAGACCCAGTACTTC; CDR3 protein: CASSKGQNQETQYF
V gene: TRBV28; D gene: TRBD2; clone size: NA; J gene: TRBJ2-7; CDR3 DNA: TGTGCCAGCAGTATTTCGGGACTAGCGTACTACGAGCAGTACTTC; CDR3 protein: CASSISGLAYYEQYF
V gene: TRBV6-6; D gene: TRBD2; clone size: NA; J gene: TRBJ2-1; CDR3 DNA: TGTGCCAGCAGTCATATGGTCTCGGGACTAGCGGTGAGGGAGTTCTTC; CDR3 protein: CASSHMVSGLAVREFF
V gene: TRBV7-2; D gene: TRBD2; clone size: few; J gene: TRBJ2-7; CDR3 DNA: TGTGCCAGCAGCTTCCCTGTGGGGTCTAGCGGGAGTACCGACGAGCAGTACTTC; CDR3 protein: CASSFPVGSSGSTDEQYF
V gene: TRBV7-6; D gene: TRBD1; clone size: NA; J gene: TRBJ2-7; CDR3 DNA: TGTGCCAGCAGCCCAGGGGGACAGGGCTACGAGCAGTACTTC; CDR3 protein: CASSPGGQGYEQYF
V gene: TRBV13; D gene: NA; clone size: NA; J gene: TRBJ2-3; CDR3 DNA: TGTGCCAGCAGCCCATCAAGGGGGGGAACGCGGCTAGATACGCAGTATTTT; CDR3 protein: CASSPSRGGTRLDTQYF
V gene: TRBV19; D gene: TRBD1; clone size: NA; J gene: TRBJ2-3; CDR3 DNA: TGTGCCAGTAGTATTGGACAGGAGGGCACAGATACGCAGTATTTT; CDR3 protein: CASSIGQEGTDTQYF
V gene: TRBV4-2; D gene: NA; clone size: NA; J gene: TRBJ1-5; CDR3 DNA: TGTGCCAGCAGCCCCGATCCCGGGGTACAAAATCAGCCCCAGCATTTT; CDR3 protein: CASSPDPGVQNQPQHF
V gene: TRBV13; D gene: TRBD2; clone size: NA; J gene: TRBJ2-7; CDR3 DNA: TGTGCCAGCAGCTTAGGTTTAGGGACTAGCGCCTTTACCTACGAGCAGTACTTC; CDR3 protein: CASSLGLGTSAFTYEQYF
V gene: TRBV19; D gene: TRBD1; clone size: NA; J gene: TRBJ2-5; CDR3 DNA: TGTGCCTCGGGACAGGGCCAAGAGACCCAGTACTTC; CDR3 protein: CASGQGQETQYF
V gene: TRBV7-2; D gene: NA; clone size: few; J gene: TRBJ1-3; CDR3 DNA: TGTGCCAGCAGCCCGTCGGACAGCTCTGGAAACACCATATATTTT; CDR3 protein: CASSPSDSSGNTIYF
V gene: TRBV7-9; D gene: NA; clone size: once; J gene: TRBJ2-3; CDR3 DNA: TGTGCCAGCAGCTTAGTTTCCGCAGGCACAGATACGCAGTATTTT; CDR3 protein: CASSLVSAGTDTQYF
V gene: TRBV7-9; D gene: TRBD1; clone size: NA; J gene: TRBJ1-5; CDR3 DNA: TGTGCCAGCAGCTTATGGGGTGGACAGGGGTTCAATCAGCCCCAGCATTTT; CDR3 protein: CASSLWGGQGFNQPQHF
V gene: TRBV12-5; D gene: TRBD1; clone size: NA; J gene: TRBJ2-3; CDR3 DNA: TGTGCTAGTGGTTTGGGGGACAGGGCGACAGATACGCAGTATTTT; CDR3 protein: CASGLGDRATDTQYF
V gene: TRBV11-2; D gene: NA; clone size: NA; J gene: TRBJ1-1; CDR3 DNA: TGTGCCAGCAGCCCTAGCGGGTATGTGGGAGAAGCTTTCTTT; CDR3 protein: CASSPSGYVGEAFF
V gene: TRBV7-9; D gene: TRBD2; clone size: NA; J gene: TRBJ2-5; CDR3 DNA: TGTGCCAGCAGCTTCCGACTAGCGGGAGTTAGTGAGACCCAGTACTTC; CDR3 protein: CASSFRLAGVSETQYF
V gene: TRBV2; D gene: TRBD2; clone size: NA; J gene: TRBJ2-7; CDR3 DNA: TGTGCCAGCAGTGAACAACTAGCGGGAGGCCACGAGCAGTACTTC; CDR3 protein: CASSEQLAGGHEQYF
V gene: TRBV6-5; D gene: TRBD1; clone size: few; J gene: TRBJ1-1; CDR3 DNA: TGTGCCAGCAGTTATGTAGGTCCGGGACAGGAGGGTGAAGCTTTCTTT; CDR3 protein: CASSYVGPGQEGEAFF
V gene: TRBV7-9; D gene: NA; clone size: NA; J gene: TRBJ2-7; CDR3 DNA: TGTGCCAGCAGCTTAGGCGGCGGATTAGACTACGAGCAGTACTTC; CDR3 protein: CASSLGGGLDYEQYF
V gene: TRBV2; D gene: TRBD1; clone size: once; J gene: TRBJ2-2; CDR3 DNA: TGTGCCAGCAGTGAAACGAACCCTACAGGGGGACGGGGCGGGGAGCTGTTTTTT; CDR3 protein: CASSETNPTGGRGGELFF
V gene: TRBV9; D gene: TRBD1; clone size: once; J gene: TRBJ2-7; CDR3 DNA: TGTGCCAGCAGCCCATCAGACAGGGTCTCCTACGAGCAGTACTTC; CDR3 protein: CASSPSDRVSYEQYF
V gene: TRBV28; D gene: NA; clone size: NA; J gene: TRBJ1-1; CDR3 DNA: TGTGCCAGCAGTTTAGACACCCGCCAGGGCCGATGGACTGAAGCTTTCTTT; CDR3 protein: CASSLDTRQGRWTEAFF
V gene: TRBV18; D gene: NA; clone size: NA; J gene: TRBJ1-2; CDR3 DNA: TGTGCCAGCTCACCGGGTCTACAGATAACTAACTATGGCTACACCTTC; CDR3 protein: CASSPGLQITNYGYTF
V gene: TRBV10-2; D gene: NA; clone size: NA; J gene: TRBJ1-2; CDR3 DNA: TGCGCCAGCAGTGAGTCCGGCAGGGGTGACTATGGCTACACCTTC; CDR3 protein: CASSESGRGDYGYTF
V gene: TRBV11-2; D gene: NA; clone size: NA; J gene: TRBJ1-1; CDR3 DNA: TGTGCCAGCAGCCCCCCAGCAGGGCGGGGTACTGAAGCTTTCTTT; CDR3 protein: CASSPPAGRGTEAFF
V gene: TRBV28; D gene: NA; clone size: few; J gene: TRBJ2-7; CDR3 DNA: TGTGCCAGCAGTTATCTATTCCCCCCCGCCTACGAGCAGTACTTC; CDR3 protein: CASSYLFPPAYEQYF
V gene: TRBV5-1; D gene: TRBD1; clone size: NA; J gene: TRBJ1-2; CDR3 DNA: TGCGCCAGCAGCAGAGGACAGGACTATGGCTACACCTTC; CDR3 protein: CASSRGQDYGYTF
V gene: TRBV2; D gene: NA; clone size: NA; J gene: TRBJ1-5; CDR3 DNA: TGTGCCAGCAGCCCCGAGGCCAGGGAAAATAGCAATCAGCCCCAGCATTTT; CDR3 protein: CASSPEARENSNQPQHF
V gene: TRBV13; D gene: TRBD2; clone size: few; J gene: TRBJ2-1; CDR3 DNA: TGTGCCAGCAGCTCACATAGCGGGAGAGCGCCCAATGAGCAGTTCTTC; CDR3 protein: CASSSHSGRAPNEQFF
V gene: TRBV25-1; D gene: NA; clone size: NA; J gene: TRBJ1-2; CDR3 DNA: TGTGCCAGCAGTGTAGCGGGGGGCCACGATGGCTACACCTTC; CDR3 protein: CASSVAGGHDGYTF
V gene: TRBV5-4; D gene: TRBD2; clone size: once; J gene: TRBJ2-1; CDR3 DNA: TGTGCCAGCAGCTTGGGGACTAGCGAGAACAATGAGCAGTTCTTC; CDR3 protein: CASSLGTSENNEQFF
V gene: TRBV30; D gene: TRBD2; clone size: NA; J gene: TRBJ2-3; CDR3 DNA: TGTGCCTGGAGTACCGGGCTAGCGGGGGCGGCAGATACGCAGTATTTT; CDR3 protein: CAWSTGLAGAADTQYF
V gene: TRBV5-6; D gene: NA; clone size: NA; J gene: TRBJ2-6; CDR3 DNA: TGTGCCAGCAGCTCAAACCCTAACTCTGGGGCCAACGTCCTGACTTTC; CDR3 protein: CASSSNPNSGANVLTF
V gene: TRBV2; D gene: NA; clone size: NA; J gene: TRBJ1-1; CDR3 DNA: TGTGCCAGCAGTGGAGGGGGGGGTATGACCGAAGCTTTCTTT; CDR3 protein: CASSGGGGMTEAFF
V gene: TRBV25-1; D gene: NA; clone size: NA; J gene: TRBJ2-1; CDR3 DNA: TGTGCCAGCAGTCGCGACCCCCGGGGCAATGAGCAGTTCTTC; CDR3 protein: CASSRDPRGNEQFF